This T cell receptor beta chain was found in a study of control samples from healthy donors and cancer patients. V gave up 2 bases and J gave up 5 bases, with 10 bases separating them. This CDR3 is 14 amino acids long. Germline loops: CDR1 LNHDA, CDR2 SQIVND (reference sequence). Clones were sequenced by immunoSEQ multiplex PCR, and TCRdb holds only the in-frame ones, with some missing. The data show over 150,000 clones, around nine tenths seen once. The TCR was taken from a man aged 30 to 45 in good health. The specimen sequenced was blood. The chain recombines TRBV19 with TRBJ1-5; D not resolved. This chain's CDR3 is CASSIFPNDQPQHF. As DNA, the CDR3 is TGTGCCAGTAGTATATTCCCAAATGATCAGCCCCAGCATTTT.